These 26 T cell receptor beta chains were sequenced from one sample in a study of cytomegalovirus exposure and HLA in healthy donors. The PCR had 60 Vbeta and 13 Jbeta primers. Data came from immunoSEQ multiplex PCR; TCRdb stores just in-frame clones and leaves some out. The table lists 200,000 to 250,000 clones, about 79% of them singletons. The specimen was PBMCs. These receptors all stem from a man between 18 and 29 years old in good health and CMV-seronegative.

The chain has TRBV28 and TRBJ2-7, with 9 bases matching TRBD2. Germline V gives CDR1 MDHEN, CDR2 SYDVKM. The CDR3 loop spans 18 amino acids. V was clipped by 4 bases and J by 0 bases; unmatched bases: 13. CDR3 loop: CASSSPYFWTSDSYEQYF. As DNA, the CDR3 is TGTGCCAGCAGTTCCCCCTACTTCTGGACTAGCGACTCCTACGAGCAGTACTTC.

Concerning this clone itself: The junction differs from germline at one of its ends, possibly a read error. The chain recombines TRBV7-7 with TRBJ2-2; D unresolved. In germline, CDR1 is SSHAT, CDR2 FNYEAQ (reference sequence). This CDR3 has 15 amino acids. The DNA for the CDR3 is TGTGCTAGCAGCATGAGTTCCGCGAACACCGGGGAGCTGTTTTTT. Protein: CASSMSSANTGELFF.

The chain recombines TRBV27 with TRBJ2-7; the match to TRBD2 covers 14 bases. V was clipped by 2 bases and J by 3 bases; unmatched bases: 3. The CDR3 covers 16 residues. Germline V CDR1 and CDR2: MNHEY, SMNVEV (reference sequence). The CDR3 DNA sequence: TGTGCCAGCAGTTTAAGGGGACTAGCGGGGGTCTACGAGCAGTACTTC. Translated, it gives CASSLRGLAGVYEQYF.

The chain combines TRBV19 with TRBJ1-2; 7 bases align to TRBD1. With 6 bases clipped from V and 2 bases from J, the junction kept 9 bases outside the gene matches. The CDR3 is 15 amino acids. Germline V gene lookup returns CDR1 LNHDA and CDR2 SQIVND (reference sequence). The CDR3 loop is CASRTGTAENYGYTF. CDR3 nucleotides: TGTGCCAGTAGAACCGGGACAGCTGAAAACTATGGCTACACCTTC. Full variable domain (remainder filled in from reference TRBV19 and TRBJ1-2): DGGITQSPKYLFRKEGQNVTLSCEQNLNHDAMYWYRQDPGQGLRLIYYSQIVNDFQKGDIAEGYSVSREKKESFPLTVTSAQKNPTAFYLCASRTGTAENYGYTFGSGTRLTVV.

The rearrangement joins TRBV11-2 to TRBJ2-1; 7 bases agree with TRBD2. Germline lookup yields CDR1 SGHAT and CDR2 FQNNGV. CDR3 length: 17 residues. J lost 6 bases, V lost 0 bases, and 11 bases had no gene match. CDR3 DNA sequence: TGTGCCAGCAGCTTAGAGGGGGGGGGAAATAGGATCAATGAGCAGTTCTTC. Translation gives CASSLEGGGNRINEQFF.

The CDR3 DNA reads TGTGCCAGCATCAAGGACAGGGTTGCCTATGGCTACACCTTC. As protein: CASIKDRVAYGYTF. The rearrangement links TRBV28 to TRBJ1-2; the match to TRBD1 covers 8 bases. Germline CDR1 and CDR2: MDHEN and SYDVKM. The CDR3 has 14 residues. The trim removed 7 bases at V and 4 bases at J, leaving 8 bases unmatched.

The rearrangement links TRBV4-3 to TRBJ2-2; 9 nucleotides align to TRBD2. The J segment lost 4 bases and the V segment lost 3 bases, leaving 3 bases of the junction unmatched. CDR3 length: 15 residues. The germline CDR1 and CDR2 sequences are LGHNA and YSLEER. Here the CDR3 DNA reads TGCGCCAGCAGCCACGCAGCGGGGGGCACCGGGGAGCTGTTTTTT. The encoded protein is CASSHAAGGTGELFF.

In its sample, this clone was seen a few times. The chain has TRBV6-6 and TRBJ1-1, with 7 bases aligning to TRBD1. This CDR3 contains 15 residues. The V and J ends lost 4 bases and 6 bases, in that order; junction bases with no gene match: 11. Germline V CDR1 and CDR2: MNHNY, SVGAGI (reference sequence). The CDR3 DNA is TGTGCCAGCAGTTTATACAGGGGCCCTATCCCTGAAGCTTTCTTT. It is translated as CASSLYRGPIPEAFF.

The chain combines TRBV4-3 with TRBJ2-5; D perhaps matches TRBD2 (6 bases). CDR3 length: 16 amino acids. CDR1 and CDR2 from the germline V gene are LGHNA and YSLEER. V lost 4 bases and J 1 base, leaving 16 bases between the germline ends. CDR3 DNA sequence: TGCGCCAGCAGCCGCGACGGAGGGGCCCTCCAAGAGACCCAGTACTTC. This codes for CASSRDGGALQETQYF.

V and J are TRBV27 and TRBJ2-5; weak D call: TRBD2 (7 bases). V was shortened by 4 bases and J by 11 bases, with 23 bases between the two germline ends. Germline assignment: CDR1 MNHEY and CDR2 SMNVEV (reference sequence). The CDR3 covers 15 residues. The DNA for the CDR3 is TGTGCCAGCAGTTCCCCAGGGGAGGGGCGAAGGGAGCAGTACTTC. As protein: CASSSPGEGRREQYF.

The chain joins TRBV9 to TRBJ1-5; no reliable D call. V was shortened by 0 bases and J by 5 bases, with 6 bases between the two germline ends. The CDR3 covers 13 residues. The germline V gene encodes CDR1 SGDLS and CDR2 YYNGEE. CDR3: CASSVGPDQPQHF. DNA for the CDR3: TGTGCCAGCAGCGTAGGGCCAGATCAGCCCCAGCATTTT.

The CDR3 DNA is TGTGCCAGTAACGAATCCGGGACAGGGACTCAGCCCCAGCATTTT. Translated: CASNESGTGTQPQHF. The chain employs TRBV19 and TRBJ1-5, with 9 bases fitting TRBD1. There are 15 residues in the CDR3. Per germline, CDR1 LNHDA and CDR2 SQIVND (reference sequence). Trimming at V came to 7 bases and at J to 6 bases, leaving 10 bases not matched to a gene.

The chain is built from TRBV19 and TRBJ1-3, with D unresolved. Looked up from germline, CDR1 is LNHDA and CDR2 is SQIVND (reference sequence). This CDR3 region has 13 residues. The V end was cut by 5 bases, the J end by 3 bases, with 8 bases between. This chain's CDR3 is CASSRRIGNTIYF. The CDR3 nucleotides are TGTGCCAGTAGTCGGAGAATTGGAAACACCATATATTTT.

The chain recombines TRBV9 with TRBJ2-2; 10 nucleotides align to TRBD2. The germline V gene has CDR1 SGDLS and CDR2 YYNGEE. The CDR3 length is 17 residues. Trimming cost V 4 bases and J 7 bases; bases outside gene matches: 13. CDR3 sequence (DNA): TGTGCCAGCAGCTCGAGAGAGCAGCGGGGGGGTAACGGGGAGCTGTTTTTT. Protein: CASSSREQRGGNGELFF.

In this sample, this clone turned up once. The chain has TRBV29-1 and TRBJ1-2; 8 bases map to TRBD1. CDR1 and CDR2 from the germline V gene are SQVTM and ANQGSEA. V lost 4 bases and J lost 7; bases outside the gene matches: 17. The length of the CDR3 is 16 residues. The CDR3 here is CSVGSLYRQGASGYTF. The CDR3 nucleotides read TGCAGCGTTGGTTCCCTCTACCGGCAGGGGGCGTCTGGCTACACCTTC.

The chain couples TRBV6-5 to TRBJ2-1, with a tentative D call TRBD1 (5 bases). CDR1 and CDR2 (germline): MNHEY, SVGAGI. The germline V and J ends were trimmed by 2 bases and 9 bases, with 11 bases remaining between them. This CDR3 has 13 residues. CDR3 amino acids: CASSYGPTGEQFF. DNA for the CDR3: TGTGCCAGCAGTTACGGCCCTACAGGTGAGCAGTTCTTC.

This clone was seen only a few times. The rearrangement links TRBV4-2 to TRBJ2-7, with 9 bases identical to TRBD1. J was trimmed by 3 bases and V by 0 bases; bases with no gene match: 3. CDR3 length equals 15 residues. Germline values: CDR1 LGHNA, CDR2 YNFKEQ. CDR3 coding DNA: TGTGCCAGCAGCCAAGACCCGGGACAGGGCTACGAGCAGTACTTC. This sequence encodes CASSQDPGQGYEQYF.

The CDR3 loop is CASSLYGTDPEQYF. In nucleotides, the CDR3 is TGTGCCAGCAGCTTATACGGGACAGATCCCGAGCAGTACTTC. The gene calls are TRBV7-9 and TRBJ2-7, with TRBD1 identical over 7 bases. The CDR3 contains 14 residues. Germline V gives CDR1 SEHNR, CDR2 FQNEAQ (reference sequence). V lost 2 bases to trimming and J lost 6 bases; unmatched junction nucleotides: 7.

This sequence joins TRBV27 and TRBJ2-3, with D unresolved. CDR1 and CDR2 from the germline V gene are MNHEY and SMNVEV (reference sequence). V was cut by 7 bases and J by 0 bases, with 11 bases left in between. The CDR3 contains 14 residues. This chain's CDR3 is CASTKSVSTDTQYF. DNA for the CDR3: TGTGCCAGCACCAAGTCGGTGAGCACAGATACGCAGTATTTT.

The V and J genes are TRBV2 and TRBJ2-7; TRBD2 matches 8 bases. In germline, CDR1 is SNHLY, CDR2 FYNNEI. The CDR3 spans 14 residues. Losses at the gene ends were 6 bases for V and 3 bases for J; bases not matched to a gene: 7. Written as DNA, the CDR3 is TGTGCCAGCAGGCGGGTTAGCGGGGTCTACGAGCAGTACTTC. It translates to CASRRVSGVYEQYF.

The V and J genes are TRBV9 and TRBJ1-5; weak D call: TRBD1 (6 bases). CDR3 size: 16 residues. Per germline, CDR1 SGDLS and CDR2 YYNGEE. Trimming took 3 bases from V and 2 from J, leaving 15 bases between them. Written as DNA, the CDR3 is TGTGCCAGCAGCGCGGGAACAGGGTGGGGCAATCAGCCCCAGCATTTT. It is translated as CASSAGTGWGNQPQHF.

The chain links TRBV6-5 to TRBJ2-1; D might be TRBD2 (7 bases). The CDR3 extends over 13 amino acids. From germline, CDR1 is MNHEY and CDR2 SVGAGI. V lost 5 bases, J lost 10 bases, and 15 bases lay in between. Written as DNA, the CDR3 is TGTGCCAGCAGTCAGGGAGGGGGTTTGGAGCAGTTCTTC. Its protein product is CASSQGGGLEQFF.

The V and J genes are TRBV6-1 and TRBJ2-3, with a tentative D call TRBD1 (6 bases). Per germline, CDR1 MNHNS and CDR2 SASEGT. The CDR3 has 14 residues. V was cut by 8 bases and J by 4 bases, with 16 bases left in between. CDR3 in amino acids: CASRGGGAADTQYF. DNA for the CDR3: TGTGCCAGCCGTGGTGGGGGCGCGGCAGATACGCAGTATTTT.

In this sample, this clone turned up a few times. The V and J genes are TRBV11-2 and TRBJ2-5, with 8 bases fitting TRBD2. CDR1 is SGHAT and CDR2 is FQNNGV in the germline V gene. V was pared by 5 bases and J by 1 base, with 9 bases of the junction left unmatched. There are 16 residues in the CDR3. The CDR3 DNA follows: TGTGCCAGCAGCCGACTAGCGAACAAACGCCAAGAGACCCAGTACTTC. Its protein product is CASSRLANKRQETQYF.

This clone was counted only a few times. The V and J genes are TRBV28 and TRBJ2-7, with 8 positions matching TRBD1. Germline loops: CDR1 MDHEN, CDR2 SYDVKM. V lost 5 bases to trimming and J lost 7 bases; unmatched junction nucleotides: 22. The CDR3 length is 18 residues. CDR3 region: CASSTRDRTGITTGEQYF. The CDR3 DNA reads TGTGCCAGCAGTACACGGGACAGGACGGGAATCACCACGGGGGAGCAGTACTTC. Full variable domain (outside the CDR3, taken from reference TRBV28 and TRBJ2-7): DVKVTQSSRYLVKRTGEKVFLECVQDMDHENMFWYRQDPGLGLRLIYFSYDVKMKEKGDIPEGYSVSREKKERFSLILESASTNQTSMYLCASSTRDRTGITTGEQYFGPGTRLTVT.

J is TRBJ1-5 and V is TRBV19; D uncertain. Trimming shortened V by 1 base and J by 1 base, and 5 bases separated the two germline ends. Germline lookup yields CDR1 LNHDA and CDR2 SQIVND (reference sequence). This CDR3 contains 14 residues. The CDR3, as DNA: TGTGCCAGTAGTATAGGAGGGAGCAATCAGCCCCAGCATTTT. This codes for CASSIGGSNQPQHF.